The T cell receptor (beta chain) described here comes from a study of cytomegalovirus exposure and HLA in healthy donors. PCR was performed using 60 Vbeta and 13 Jbeta primers. Profiling relied on immunoSEQ multiplex PCR, and the TCRdb table lists in-frame clones only, not all of them. The sample has approximately 200,000 clones; about 83% are singletons. Findings and caveats of the study: Available immune exposure information covered CMV serostatus only.

As regards this clone: As yet, its antigen is unknown.

This CDR3 spans 16 amino acids. Unmatched junction bases numbered 11, after V lost 2 bases and J lost 7 bases. Germline lookup yields CDR1 SGHDT and CDR2 YYEEEE. The clonotype comes from a human donor in good health. The sequencing sample was made of PBMCs. The chain joins TRBV5-6 to TRBJ2-1, with 8 bases matching TRBD2. The CDR3 spells CASSFYEYPSGNEQFF. In DNA form, the CDR3 reads TGTGCCAGCAGCTTTTACGAGTATCCTAGCGGGAATGAGCAGTTCTTC.